This T cell receptor beta chain was documented in a study of memory CD8 T cells in hepatitis C reinfection. Study information: Samples at peak reinfection came 3 to 8 weeks post-detection.

Produced via immunoSEQ multiplex PCR; TCRdb's table is partial and in-frame only. Here the sample spans some 40,000 clones, 88% being singletons. Time point specified: peak reinfection, 3 to 8 weeks after reinfection detection. TCR sequencing was done directly ex vivo on sorted cells, without expansion in vitro. A couple of donors provided sorted CD3+ CD8+ CD45RO- naive CD8 T cells at all three reinfection time points. Per the germline V gene, CDR1 is SGHNT and CDR2 is YYREEE (reference sequence). V was clipped by 4 bases and J by 2 bases; unmatched bases: 4. The CDR3 is 15 residues long. This sequence joins TRBV5-4 and TRBJ2-2; 8 bases are a match to TRBD1. The specimen was naive CD8+ T cells sorted from blood. This clonotype originated in a man aged 18 to 29 with hepatitis C virus infection. The CDR3 DNA follows: TGTGCCAGCAGCCCGGACAGGGTAAACACCGGGGAGCTGTTTTTT. Translation gives CASSPDRVNTGELFF.